The T cell receptor beta chain described here comes from a study of T cell responses to AZD1222 COVID-19 vaccine. Study conclusions and caveats: A rise in Spike-specific TCR breadth and depth followed two AZD1222 doses. The donor cohort was predominantly white British with a female majority, and clonal diversity may have been underestimated. Seropositive AZD1222 recipients at baseline numbered only six or seven. Epitopes outside B.1.351 and B.1.1.7 mutated regions reportedly drew nearly half of spike TCRs.

Data came from immunoSEQ multiplex PCR; TCRdb stores just in-frame clones and leaves some out. The table includes some 110,000 clones, about 89% detected once. Of note for this clone: The antigen remains unidentified.

CDR1 and CDR2 from the germline V gene are MNHNS and SASEGT. CDR3 size: 15 residues. V gave up 2 bases and J gave up 0 bases, with 11 bases separating them. The chain employs TRBV6-1 and TRBJ2-7, with D uncertain. The receptor comes from an adult who received the AZD1222 COVID-19 vaccine. This specimen was peripheral blood, taken 28 days after the second AZD1222 dose. This chain's CDR3 is CASSETAKLSYEQYF. The CDR3 DNA sequence: TGTGCCAGCAGTGAAACCGCCAAACTCTCCTACGAGCAGTACTTC.